These 21 T cell receptor beta chains share one sample of origin, sequenced in a study of graft-versus-host responses after intestinal transplantation. Assay used: immunoSEQ multiplex PCR; TCRdb lists only in-frame clones, some missing. The sample lists tens of thousands of clones, approximately 94% occurring once. These receptors have no known antigen. The material was unstimulated CD8+ T cells sorted from spleen or lymph node cells, obtained before intestinal transplant. The receptor set was obtained from a human donor who received an intestinal transplant.

This clone turned up a few times. The CDR3 bases are TGTGCCAGCAGTCTGGGGGACAGCGGAAAACTGTTTTTT. It translates to CASSLGDSGKLFF. The chain carries TRBV6-5 and TRBJ1-4, with 7 nucleotides matching TRBD1. This CDR3 spans 13 amino acids. The V gene end was trimmed by 5 bases and the J gene end by 10 bases; junction bases not matched to a gene: 7. CDR1 MNHEY and CDR2 SVGAGI come from the germline V gene.

This clone has a single count. The chain uses TRBV6-6 and TRBJ2-5, with 10 bases identical to TRBD1. Germline-derived CDR1 and CDR2 are MNHNY and SVGAGI (reference sequence). V lost 6 bases to trimming and J lost 5 bases; unmatched junction nucleotides: 6. The CDR3 spans 14 residues. CDR3: CASSRDRGRETQYF. The CDR3 region has the DNA TGTGCCAGCAGCCGAGACAGGGGGCGGGAGACCCAGTACTTC.

This clone appeared a few times. The CDR3 loop reads CASSIGRDLNTEAFF. CDR3 nucleotide sequence: TGTGCCAGCAGTATCGGACGGGATTTGAACACTGAAGCTTTCTTT. V gene TRBV2 combines with J gene TRBJ1-1; D is uncertain. This CDR3 has 15 residues. Germline assignment: CDR1 SNHLY and CDR2 FYNNEI. The germline V and J ends were trimmed by 5 bases and 0 bases, with 13 bases remaining between them.

This chain links TRBV25-1 with TRBJ2-3, with D perhaps TRBD2 (6 bases). Germline V gene lookup returns CDR1 MGHDK and CDR2 SYGVNS. V dropped 1 base and J dropped 4 bases, with 6 bases sitting between them. This CDR3 is built from 13 residues. The CDR3 is CASSEWGADTQYF. The CDR3 coding sequence is TGTGCCAGCAGTGAATGGGGGGCAGATACGCAGTATTTT.

The rearrangement joins TRBV7-8 to TRBJ2-5; possibly TRBD1 for D (6 bases). From germline, CDR1 is SGHVS and CDR2 FQNEAQ. The CDR3 totals 15 residues. Trimming removed 4 bases at V and 1 base at J, with 13 bases between. The CDR3 reads CASSSPGAAQETQYF. CDR3 bases: TGTGCCAGCAGCTCACCAGGGGCGGCCCAAGAGACCCAGTACTTC.

The V call is TRBV27, the J call TRBJ1-6, with 11 bases identical to TRBD1. The CDR3 has 14 residues. The J segment lost 12 bases and the V segment lost 2 bases, leaving 3 bases of the junction unmatched. The germline V gene has CDR1 MNHEY and CDR2 SMNVEV (reference sequence). The CDR3 region is CASSLLDRGRPLHF. The DNA of the CDR3 is TGTGCCAGCAGTTTACTGGACAGGGGGCGACCCCTCCACTTT.

V is TRBV29-1 and J is TRBJ1-2; 7 nucleotides match TRBD1. CDR1 is SQVTM and CDR2 is ANQGSEA in the germline V gene. After removal of 7 bases from V and 0 bases from J, the junction contained 8 bases not matched to a gene. The CDR3 runs 14 residues. CDR3 loop: CSAGTGTANYGYTF. CDR3 DNA sequence: TGCAGCGCCGGGACCGGGACAGCTAACTATGGCTACACCTTC.

V and J are TRBV27 and TRBJ1-6, with 8 bases fitting TRBD1. The germline CDR1 and CDR2 sequences are MNHEY and SMNVEV (reference sequence). The CDR3 has 14 amino acids. V dropped 6 bases and J dropped 10; count of bases not matched to a gene: 8. CDR3 nucleotide sequence: TGTGCCAGCAGCCTGACAGGGGATTTATCACCCCTCCACTTT. This codes for CASSLTGDLSPLHF.

This sequence joins TRBV10-3 and TRBJ2-7; D possibly corresponds to TRBD2 (5 bases). This CDR3 has 14 residues. V lost 4 bases, J lost 7 bases, and 17 bases lay in between. Germline V gene sequence: CDR1 ENHRY, CDR2 SYGVKD. The CDR3 loop is CAISVREGDREQYF. DNA of the CDR3: TGTGCCATCAGTGTCCGGGAAGGTGATCGGGAGCAGTACTTC.

The chain links TRBV6-1 to TRBJ2-3, with 7 bases matching TRBD1. In germline, CDR1 is MNHNS, CDR2 SASEGT. The CDR3 covers 13 residues. V dropped 10 bases and J dropped 3; count of bases not matched to a gene: 7. This CDR3 reads CATPGTATDTQYF. Written as DNA, the CDR3 is TGTGCCACCCCCGGGACAGCAACAGATACGCAGTATTTT.

The chain carries TRBV10-1 and TRBJ1-5, with 8 nucleotides matching TRBD1. Unmatched junction bases numbered 15, after V lost 3 bases and J lost 2 bases. Germline V gives CDR1 WNHNN, CDR2 SYGVQD (reference sequence). This CDR3 is 19 amino acids long. The CDR3 sequence: CASSDGETGAISGNQPQHF. In DNA, the CDR3 is TGCGCCAGCAGTGACGGAGAGACAGGGGCTATTTCGGGCAATCAGCCCCAGCATTTT.

The chain recombines TRBV21-1 with TRBJ1-2; the D call TRBD1 from the table was never checked on the DNA. TRBV21-1 is a listed pseudogene. The CDR3 length is 15 residues. In DNA form, the CDR3 reads TGTGCCAGCACCGCAAAAGCACAGGGTAACTATGGCTACACCTTC. Its protein is CASTAKAQGNYGYTF.

V usage is TRBV9 and J usage is TRBJ2-1; TRBD2 aligns across 7 bases. Germline assignment: CDR1 SGDLS and CDR2 YYNGEE. The CDR3 loop spans 13 amino acids. The ends lost 6 bases at V and 5 bases at J; junction bases unmatched: 5. The CDR3 nucleotides are TGTGCCAGCATGGGGGGGGTCGACAATGAGCAGTTCTTC. Protein: CASMGGVDNEQFF.

The chain carries TRBV7-2 and TRBJ2-7; D is undetermined. Germline values: CDR1 SGHTA, CDR2 FQGNSA. CDR3 length equals 11 residues. Trimming removed 5 bases from V and 3 bases from J, with 5 bases in between. CDR3 nucleotides: TGTGCCAGCAGCCCTAGCTACGAGCAGTACTTC. It specifies CASSPSYEQYF. The variable domain in full, completed from reference TRBV7-2 and TRBJ2-7, reads GAGVSQSPSNKVTEKGKDVELRCDPISGHTALYWYRQSLGQGLEFLIYFQGNSAPDKSGLPSDRFSAERTGGSVSTLTIQRTQQEDSAVYLCASSPSYEQYFGPGTRLTVT.

The V and J genes are TRBV27 and TRBJ2-3; 10 bases agree with TRBD1. The V gene's germline CDR1 is MNHEY and CDR2 SMNVEV (reference sequence). J lost 8 bases, V lost 4 bases, and 12 bases had no gene match. CDR3 length: 16 residues. The CDR3 here is CASSSPPTGGGGTQYF. CDR3 coding DNA: TGTGCCAGCAGTTCACCCCCGACAGGGGGCGGAGGTACGCAGTATTTT.

V and J are TRBV7-8 and TRBJ2-2; 7 bases are a match to TRBD2. CDR1 SGHVS and CDR2 FQNEAQ come from the germline V gene. V dropped 1 base and J dropped 4; count of bases not matched to a gene: 9. The CDR3 extends over 17 amino acids. The CDR3 loop reads CASSLVTAGVTTGELFF. CDR3 sequence (DNA): TGTGCCAGCAGCTTAGTGACCGCGGGGGTGACCACCGGGGAGCTGTTTTTT.

This clone turned up a few times. The chain combines TRBV6-1 with TRBJ1-2; D possibly corresponds to TRBD1 (5 bases). With 11 bases removed from V and 7 bases from J, the gap between germline ends came to 17 bases. Germline loops: CDR1 MNHNS, CDR2 SASEGT. The CDR3 consists of 12 residues. CDR3: CAGVGQGGGYTF. The CDR3, as DNA: TGTGCCGGGGTCGGTCAGGGCGGTGGCTACACCTTC.

This clone was seen only once. This chain joins TRBV6-5 and TRBJ2-3; TRBD1 matches at 7 bases. The ends lost 8 bases at V and 4 bases at J; junction bases unmatched: 12. This CDR3 is 15 amino acids long. The germline V gene has CDR1 MNHEY and CDR2 SVGAGI. The CDR3, as DNA: TGTGCCAGCGCCTTGAAAGGGACAGCCCCAGATACGCAGTATTTT. Protein: CASALKGTAPDTQYF.

The rearrangement joins TRBV27 to TRBJ2-7; TRBD1 aligns across 7 bases. Trimming at V came to 4 bases and at J to 3 bases, leaving 6 bases not matched to a gene. The germline V gene has CDR1 MNHEY and CDR2 SMNVEV (reference sequence). There are 14 residues in the CDR3. In nucleotides, the CDR3 is TGTGCCAGCAGTTCCGGGACAGCCGTCTACGAGCAGTACTTC. It specifies CASSSGTAVYEQYF.

This clone was counted only a few times. V is TRBV4-1 and J is TRBJ1-4; D is uncertain. V was pared by 0 bases and J by 5 bases, with 19 bases between. The CDR3 has 18 amino acids. Germline CDR1 is MGHRA and CDR2 is YSYEKL. CDR3 in DNA: TGCGCCAGCAGCCAAGATTCCGCCTTGAGGGTCTTCAATGAAAAACTGTTTTTT. It yields the protein CASSQDSALRVFNEKLFF.

V is TRBV4-3 and J is TRBJ1-2; 9 nucleotides match TRBD1. Germline V gene lookup returns CDR1 LGHNA and CDR2 YSLEER. This CDR3 region has 17 residues. V shed 0 bases and J 6 bases; nucleotides not matched to a gene: 11. CDR3 amino acids: CASSQDEGTGGLDGYTF. The CDR3 nucleotides read TGCGCCAGCAGCCAAGACGAGGGCACAGGGGGCCTAGATGGCTACACCTTC.